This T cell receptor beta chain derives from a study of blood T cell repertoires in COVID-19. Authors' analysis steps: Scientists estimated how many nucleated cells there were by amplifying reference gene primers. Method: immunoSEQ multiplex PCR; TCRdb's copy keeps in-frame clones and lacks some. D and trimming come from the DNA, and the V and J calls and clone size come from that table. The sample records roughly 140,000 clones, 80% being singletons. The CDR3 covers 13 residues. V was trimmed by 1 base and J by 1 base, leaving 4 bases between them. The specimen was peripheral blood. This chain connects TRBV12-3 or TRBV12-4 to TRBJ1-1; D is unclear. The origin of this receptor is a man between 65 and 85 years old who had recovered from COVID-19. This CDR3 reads CASSLGANTEAFF. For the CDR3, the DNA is TGTGCCAGCAGTTTAGGAGCGAACACTGAAGCTTTCTTT.